This is a list of T cell receptor beta chains from one sample in a study of control samples from healthy donors and cancer patients. This table comes from immunoSEQ multiplex PCR, and its TCRdb copy is limited to in-frame clones, with some not included. The sample lists some 51,000 clones, about 96% seen once, with 1.1% in the top ten. The sequenced sample consisted of blood. The receptors here all came from a woman between 18 and 30 years old in good health. Each CDR3 is given with its conserved first and last residue. A D gene is named only where the DNA matches it firmly. The listing skips clone size in some rows; elsewhere it reads once, few, many or a size class.

TRBV14	NA	TRBJ2-1	NA	TGTGCCAGCAGCCCCTTTGTGGAGGGGGGTTACAATGAGCAGTTCTTC	CASSPFVEGGYNEQFF
TRBV5-1	NA	TRBJ1-1	NA	TGCGCCAGCAGCTTGTTAGGGGCGCCCACTGAAGCTTTCTTT	CASSLLGAPTEAFF
TRBV14	NA	TRBJ1-1	NA	TGTGCCAGCAGCCATTCTGGAGGACCAGAAGCTTTCTTT	CASSHSGGPEAFF
TRBV2	TRBD2	TRBJ2-1	few	TGTGCCAGCAGTGGGCCTAGCGGAGTAGGTGAGCAGTTCTTC	CASSGPSGVGEQFF
TRBV24-1	NA	TRBJ1-5	NA	TGTGCCACCAGTGATGGGGGACACAATCAGCCCCAGCATTTT	CATSDGGHNQPQHF
TRBV29-1	NA	TRBJ1-1	NA	TGCAGCGTTGAAGGGTTATGGGACACTGAAGCTTTCTTT	CSVEGLWDTEAFF
TRBV5-1	NA	TRBJ2-2	NA	TGCGCCAGCAGCTTGGACGGACTTCACACCGGGGAGCTGTTTTTT	CASSLDGLHTGELFF
TRBV4-3	NA	TRBJ1-6	once	TGCGCCAGCAGCCAGTTTGGGGGACCGAACTATAATTCACCCCTCCACTTT	CASSQFGGPNYNSPLHF
TRBV10-3	TRBD1	TRBJ1-6	NA	TGTGCCATCACCCGGGACAGTCCAAACTATAATTCACCCCTCCACTTT	CAITRDSPNYNSPLHF
TRBV11-2	TRBD1	TRBJ1-1	NA	TGTGCCAGCAGCTTACTATCCCCTGGGGCAGGGGGAGATTACACTGAAGCTTTCTTT	CASSLLSPGAGGDYTEAFF
TRBV9	NA	TRBJ1-5	NA	TGTGCCAGCAGCGTCGGATCTTATAGCAATCAGCCCCAGCATTTT	CASSVGSYSNQPQHF
TRBV28	TRBD2	TRBJ2-5	once	TGTGCCAGCAGTTTACCACTAGCGGGGGGAGGGGAGACCCAGTACTTC	CASSLPLAGGGETQYF
TRBV6-6	NA	TRBJ1-1	NA	TGTGCCAGCAGTTACATTAACACTGAAGCTTTCTTT	CASSYINTEAFF
TRBV30	TRBD1	TRBJ1-1	NA	TGTGCCTGGGACAGGGGAGTGGCTGAAGCTTTCTTT	CAWDRGVAEAFF
TRBV18	TRBD1	TRBJ1-2	NA	TGTGCCAGCTCCCAGGGACAGAACTATGGCTACACCTTC	CASSQGQNYGYTF
TRBV28	NA	TRBJ1-5	NA	TGTGCCAGCAGTTTAAAGACAGGACCTCATCAGCCCCAGCATTTT	CASSLKTGPHQPQHF
TRBV10-2	NA	TRBJ2-3	NA	TGCGCCAGCAGTGAGTCGGGGGTTCAAGTCGGCACAGATACGCAGTATTTT	CASSESGVQVGTDTQYF
TRBV9	TRBD2	TRBJ2-7	NA	TGTGCCAGCAGCCCGAGGACTAGCGGGACCTACGAGCAGTACTTC	CASSPRTSGTYEQYF
TRBV7-2	NA	TRBJ2-3	once	TGTGCCAGCAGCTTAGGCCTGGGCCCCGAGTATTTT	CASSLGLGPEYF
TRBV25-1	NA	TRBJ1-2	NA	TGTGCCAGCAGTGAATATGCGGGGTATGCCAACTATGGCTACACCTTC	CASSEYAGYANYGYTF
TRBV20-1	NA	TRBJ1-2	NA	TGCAGTGCTAGAGATCACTATGGCTACACCTTC	CSARDHYGYTF
TRBV10-2	NA	TRBJ1-1	NA	TGCGCCAGCAGTGAGGGGCTCACTGAAGCTTTCTTT	CASSEGLTEAFF
TRBV25-1	NA	TRBJ1-5	NA	TGTGCCAGCAGTGGCCGGGGGAAGGGCAATCAGCCCCAGCATTTT	CASSGRGKGNQPQHF
TRBV2	NA	TRBJ1-2	NA	TGTGCCAGCAGGGACAGTCCTAACTATGGCTACACCTTC	CASRDSPNYGYTF
TRBV10-1	NA	TRBJ2-1	NA	TGCGCCAGCAGTCGTTACGGGGGGCCTAGCTCCTACAATGAGCAGTTCTTC	CASSRYGGPSSYNEQFF
TRBV10-2	NA	TRBJ1-1	NA	TGCGCCAGTGGGGGGGTCATCGACACTGAAGCTTTCTTT	CASGGVIDTEAFF